This TCR beta chain is drawn from a study of read filtering for tumor transcriptome and immune sequencing. A note on this clonotype: Its antigen remains unknown. One base away lies a much larger clone, so this may be a sequencing read error.

General observations from the study: RNA-seq captured clonotypes less deeply and reliably than IR-seq. Dropping single-read clonotypes raised IR-seq and RNA-seq shared-clonotype correlation.

Germline-derived CDR1 and CDR2 are SGDLS and YYNGEE. This CDR3 contains 17 residues. V was trimmed by 1 base and J by 2 bases, leaving 15 bases between them. From approximately 430 ng of RNA, a library with molecular barcoded alpha/delta and beta/gamma adaptors was made. MiXCR was run by TCRdb on the reads, yielding one entry per CDR3 protein. This table has roughly 46,000 distinct CDR3 sequences, more than 10% appearing once. Sequences were obtained from a population of CD138-negative cells sorted from bone marrow. V usage is TRBV9 and J usage is TRBJ2-2, with a possible D match to TRBD2 (7 bases). The source of this sequence is a donor aged 40 or over with multiple myeloma. CDR3 nucleotide sequence: TGTGCCAGCAGCGTAAGGGGGGGCGGGAGAAACACCGGGGAGCTGTTTTTT. Translation gives CASSVRGGGRNTGELFF.